The 10 T cell receptor beta chains in this list originate from one sample, sequenced in a study of Ad26.COV2.S vaccination and SARS-CoV-2 variants. Regarding treatment: 19 received Ad26.COV2.S at low or high dose, single or two shots; roughly five received placebo; per-sample allocation not given. The study sampled participants on day 63 after the first vaccine or placebo injection. Sequenced by immunoSEQ multiplex PCR; TCRdb stores in-frame clones only, minus some. The repertoire consists of more than 300,000 clones, with around 89% occurring once and the leading ten covering approximately 5.9%. This sample comprised peripheral blood, obtained in a trial of Ad26.COV2.S vaccine versus placebo. The receptors here all came from a person between 18 and 60 years old who received the Ad26.COV2.S COVID-19 vaccine or a placebo.

The chain is built from TRBV12-3 or TRBV12-4 and TRBJ2-7, with unresolved D. The ends were cut back, 1 base at V and 2 bases at J, with 6 bases in the middle. This CDR3 contains 13 residues. The CDR3 loop reads CASSLGVTYEQYF. The DNA for the CDR3 is TGTGCCAGCAGTTTAGGCGTGACCTACGAGCAGTACTTC.

The V call is TRBV4-3, the J call TRBJ1-4; D is possibly TRBD1 (5 bases). The CDR3 runs 16 residues. The V end was cut by 0 bases, the J end by 7 bases, with 15 bases between. Germline CDR1 LGHNA, CDR2 YSLEER. The CDR3, as DNA: TGCGCCAGCAGCCAAGATTTGCAGGGCTTAGGTGAAAAACTGTTTTTT. Protein sequence: CASSQDLQGLGEKLFF.

This chain connects TRBV18 to TRBJ1-5; maybe TRBD1 (5 bases). There are 13 residues in the CDR3. Trimming shortened V by 3 bases and J by 6 bases, and 9 bases separated the two germline ends. In germline, CDR1 is KGHSH, CDR2 LQKENI. As DNA, the CDR3 is TGTGCCAGCTCACCTCCGAGGGGTCAGCCCCAGCATTTT. Amino acids: CASSPPRGQPQHF. Drawing the rest from reference TRBV18 and TRBJ1-5, the complete variable domain is NAGVMQNPRHLVRRRGQEARLRCSPMKGHSHVYWYRQLPEEGLKFMVYLQKENIIDESGMPKERFSAEFPKEGPSILRIQQVVRGDSAAYFCASSPPRGQPQHFGDGTRLSIL.

This rearrangement joins TRBV7-3 to TRBJ2-2; TRBD1 matches 7 bases. The V gene end was trimmed by 4 bases and the J gene end by 8 bases; junction bases not matched to a gene: 10. The germline V gene encodes CDR1 SGHTA and CDR2 FQGTGA. The CDR3 is made up of 15 amino acids. This chain's CDR3 is CASSSGQITAGELFF. DNA for the CDR3: TGTGCCAGCAGCTCGGGACAGATAACTGCTGGGGAGCTGTTTTTT.

This clone has only one observation. The CDR3 DNA follows: TGTGCCTGGAGTGTAAGGAGAGGATATTTAAGCTCCTATAATTCACCCCTCCACTTT. It specifies CAWSVRRGYLSSYNSPLHF. This rearrangement joins TRBV30 to TRBJ1-6; no clear D. V dropped 0 bases and J dropped 0 bases, with 18 bases sitting between them. Germline V lookup: CDR1 GTSNPN, CDR2 SVGIG (reference sequence). The CDR3 loop spans 19 amino acids.

The chain employs TRBV5-4 and TRBJ2-2, with 11 positions matching TRBD2. Germline values: CDR1 SGHNT, CDR2 YYREEE (reference sequence). The CDR3 consists of 17 residues. V lost 4 bases, J lost 6 bases, and 11 bases stayed unmatched. CDR3 nucleotide sequence: TGTGCCAGCAGCCCTGGGGGACTAGCGGTTGGATCCGGGGAGCTGTTTTTT. Protein sequence: CASSPGGLAVGSGELFF.

This clone was picked up a small number of times. This chain uses TRBV27 with TRBJ2-6; TRBD2 matches at 11 bases. V lost 5 bases to trimming and J lost 0 bases; unmatched junction nucleotides: 9. Per the germline V gene, CDR1 is MNHEY and CDR2 is SMNVEV (reference sequence). This CDR3 has 19 residues. CDR3 nucleotide sequence: TGTGCCAGCAGTGTAAGGTCTAGCGGGGGGCTCTCTGGGGCCAACGTCCTGACTTTC. Residues: CASSVRSSGGLSGANVLTF.

The rearrangement uses TRBV9 and TRBJ2-7; D is perhaps TRBD1 (5 bases). The CDR3 is 13 amino acids. V lost 0 bases, J lost 5 bases, and 9 bases lay in between. The germline V gene encodes CDR1 SGDLS and CDR2 YYNGEE. CDR3 protein: CASSVAAGHEQYF. CDR3 sequence (DNA): TGTGCCAGCAGCGTAGCGGCAGGGCACGAGCAGTACTTC.

This chain connects TRBV5-6 to TRBJ2-7, with 8 bases fitting TRBD1. After removal of 4 bases from V and 9 bases from J, the junction contained 6 bases not matched to a gene. Germline V gene lookup returns CDR1 SGHDT and CDR2 YYEEEE. This CDR3 contains 12 residues. CDR3 DNA sequence: TGTGCCAGCAGCCTTGACAGGGGTGGGCAGTACTTC. Encoded protein: CASSLDRGGQYF.

The rearrangement joins TRBV29-1 to TRBJ2-2, with D hard to call. Trimming shortened V by 5 bases and J by 1 base, and 2 bases separated the two germline ends. Germline lookup yields CDR1 SQVTM and CDR2 ANQGSEA. The CDR3 extends over 11 amino acids. In nucleotides, the CDR3 is TGCAGCGTTAGGAACACCGGGGAGCTGTTTTTT. Translating it yields CSVRNTGELFF.